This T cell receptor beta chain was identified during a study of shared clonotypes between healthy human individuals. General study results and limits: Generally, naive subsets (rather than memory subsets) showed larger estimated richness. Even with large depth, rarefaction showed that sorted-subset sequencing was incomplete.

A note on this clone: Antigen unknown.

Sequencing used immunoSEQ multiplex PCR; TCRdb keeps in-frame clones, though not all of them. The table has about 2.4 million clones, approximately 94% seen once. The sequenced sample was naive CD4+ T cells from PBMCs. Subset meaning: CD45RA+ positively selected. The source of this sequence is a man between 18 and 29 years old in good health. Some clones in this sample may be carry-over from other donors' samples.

The CDR3 DNA reads as TGTGCCAGCAGCTTAGAACCAGGGGGTAACGGCTACACCTTC. Its protein product is CASSLEPGGNGYTF. The chain recombines TRBV7-9 with TRBJ1-2; 7 nucleotides align to TRBD1. The germline CDR1 and CDR2 sequences are SEHNR and FQNEAQ (reference sequence). The CDR3 length is 14 residues. Losses at the gene ends were 1 base for V and 8 bases for J; bases not matched to a gene: 7.